This TCR beta chain was recovered during a study of PD-L1 blockade in urothelial cancer. At the level of the study: Patients had received 0 to 3 prior chemotherapy regimens.

To note about this clone: Its matching antigen is unknown.

Time point here: pretreatment peripheral blood. The number of samples from each patient was between 1 and 8, taken pretreatment and on-treatment. The method was immunoSEQ multiplex PCR; TCRdb's version includes in-frame clones alone and lacks a portion of them. The table includes fewer than 40,000 clones, 80% to 95% detected once. Study-level points and caveats: A pretreatment blood TCR clonality that fell below the median predicted better progression-free and overall survival.

This clonotype was obtained from a woman aged 55-69 years with urothelial cancer. Sequenced material: PBMCs, taken around atezolizumab (anti-PD-L1) treatment.

The CDR3 nucleotides are TGTGCCAGTAGTCCTACCCCGCGGCGGCGCCAAGAGACCCAGTACTTC. This codes for CASSPTPRRRQETQYF. This sequence joins TRBV19 and TRBJ2-5; D unresolved. Trimming stripped 5 bases from V and 1 base from J, with 17 bases between. This CDR3 has 16 residues. Germline CDR1 is LNHDA and CDR2 is SQIVND (reference sequence).